These T cell receptor beta chains were read from a single sample in a study of long-term antiretroviral therapy in people with HIV. Some clones are missing from TCRdb's copy, which holds only in-frame ones; the method was immunoSEQ multiplex PCR. The sample consists of about 25,000 clones, approximately 83% of them appearing once. The specimen comprised unsorted PBMCs, sampled 1.2 years after starting antiretroviral therapy. Source of these receptors: a man aged 45 to 65 with HIV. The CDR3 runs from the conserved cysteine through the conserved F or W. Fields, in order: J gene, V gene, D gene, clone size, CDR3 DNA, CDR3 protein. The D gene is left open where the match is weak. A row's size may be missing; if present it is once, few, many or a size class.

TRBJ1-6	TRBV9	NA	once	TGTGCCAGCAGCGTAGGGGGCGGAGATAATTCACCCCTCCACTTT	CASSVGGGDNSPLHF
TRBJ2-7	TRBV10-3	TRBD1	NA	TGTGCCATCAGTTTACAGGGGGCCCCCTACGAGCAGTACTTC	CAISLQGAPYEQYF
TRBJ1-3	TRBV16	NA	few	TGTGCCAGCAGCCGGAACGCAGGGAGGGCTGGAAACACCATATATTTT	CASSRNAGRAGNTIYF
TRBJ1-5	TRBV28	TRBD1	NA	TGTGCCAGCAGTACGACAGGGTGGCAATTCAGCAATCAGCCCCAGCATTTT	CASSTTGWQFSNQPQHF
TRBJ2-7	TRBV4-1	NA	NA	TGCGCCAGCGGCGGAGGCGGGGCCTACGAGCAGTACTTC	CASGGGGAYEQYF
TRBJ1-2	TRBV4-1	TRBD1	few	TGCGCCAGCAGCCAAGTAGGGACAGGGGGTAAGGGCTACACCTTC	CASSQVGTGGKGYTF
TRBJ2-7	TRBV5-1	TRBD1	NA	TGCGCCAGCAGCTTGGAACAGGGGGCGAAGCAGTACTTC	CASSLEQGAKQYF
TRBJ1-2	TRBV6-5	NA	NA	TGTGCCAGCAGTTACTCTGGAAGACCCCAGCGCTATGGCTACACCTTC	CASSYSGRPQRYGYTF
TRBJ1-5	TRBV19	NA	NA	TGTGCCAGTAGGGTGGTCGGCAGCAATCAGCCCCAGCATTTT	CASRVVGSNQPQHF
TRBJ1-1	TRBV9	NA	NA	TGTGCCAGCAGCCCAGGGTATCAAGGCACTGAAGCTTTCTTT	CASSPGYQGTEAFF
TRBJ2-7	TRBV18	NA	NA	TGTGCCAGCTCACCACTTTCAGGGCCTTTACAAGGGGAGCAGTACTTC	CASSPLSGPLQGEQYF
TRBJ2-1	TRBV11-2	TRBD2	NA	TGTGCCAGCAGCCCCTACCCCCGCGGGGGGGGGAATGAGCAGTTCTTC	CASSPYPRGGGNEQFF
TRBJ1-2	TRBV28	NA	NA	TGTGCCAGCAGTATCCAGACAGGTCGAAGGGGCTACACCTTC	CASSIQTGRRGYTF
TRBJ1-4	TRBV9	NA	NA	TGTGCCAGCAGCGTAGGAGGTGGGGTCGGAGAAAAACTGTTTTTT	CASSVGGGVGEKLFF
TRBJ1-2	TRBV7-2	NA	NA	TGTGCCAGCAGCTTAGGGAGGACCTATGGCTACACCTTC	CASSLGRTYGYTF
TRBJ1-3	TRBV6-5	NA	once	TGTGCCAGCAGTTACTCCCAGCGTAGCTCTGGAAACACCATATATTTT	CASSYSQRSSGNTIYF
TRBJ2-3	TRBV9	NA	NA	TGTGCCAGCAGCCCAGGGGTAAGCACAGATACGCAGTATTTT	CASSPGVSTDTQYF
TRBJ2-3	TRBV11-2	NA	NA	TGTGCCAGCAGCTTAGGGACGGCGGCCGGCACAGATACGCAGTATTTT	CASSLGTAAGTDTQYF
TRBJ1-5	TRBV7-8	TRBD1	NA	TGTGCCAGCAGTCCCTTCCCAGGGGGGAAAAATCAGCCCCAGCATTTT	CASSPFPGGKNQPQHF
TRBJ2-1	TRBV6-5	NA	once	TGTGCCAGCAGCCGCGATGAGGGGGGGCGGAATGAGCAGTTCTTC	CASSRDEGGRNEQFF
TRBJ2-5	TRBV27	NA	once	TGTGCCAGCAGTTGGGGGGGCTATGGGACCCAGTACTTC	CASSWGGYGTQYF